This is a list of T cell receptor beta chains from one sample in a study of shared clonotypes between healthy human individuals. Data came from immunoSEQ multiplex PCR; TCRdb stores just in-frame clones and leaves some out. The profile shows 2 million to 2.5 million clones, 80% to 95% of them singletons. Sequencing was done on a sample of naive CD4+ T cells from PBMCs. These receptors all come from a man between 18 and 29 years old in good health. Some clones in this sample may be carry-over from other donors' samples. CDR3s include the opening cysteine and the closing phenylalanine or tryptophan. D genes are given only for firm matches. Clone size is not always given. Where it is, it says once, few, many or a class for expanded clones.

TRBV27	-	TRBD1	TRBJ2-7	CASSLSNWSRDRTYEQYF	TGTGCCAGCAGTTTATCGAATTGGTCCCGGGACAGGACCTACGAGCAGTACTTC
TRBV5-1	-	-	TRBJ1-3	CASSSGRSSGNTIYF	TGCGCCAGCAGCTCCGGACGGAGCTCTGGAAACACCATATATTTT
TRBV15	-	TRBD2	TRBJ2-1	CATSRGGTSGSYNEQFF	TGTGCCACCAGCAGAGGGGGGACTAGCGGCTCCTACAATGAGCAGTTCTTC
TRBV11-2	-	TRBD1	TRBJ1-1	CASSLDRTGEAFF	TGTGCCAGCAGCTTAGATCGGACAGGGGAAGCTTTCTTT
TRBV11-3	-	-	TRBJ2-5	CASSFLGRQETQYF	TGTGCCAGCAGCTTTTTGGGGCGCCAAGAGACCCAGTACTTC
TRBV29-1	-	-	TRBJ1-4	CSVALPRGGGNEKLFF	TGCAGCGTTGCCCTCCCGAGGGGAGGGGGGAATGAAAAACTGTTTTTT
TRBV5-1	-	-	TRBJ1-2	CASSLDGGYGYTF	TGCGCCAGCAGCTTGGACGGGGGCTATGGCTACACCTTC
TRBV7-9	-	TRBD2	TRBJ2-1	CASSSLRLAGDHEQFF	TGTGCCAGCAGCTCATTGAGACTAGCGGGAGACCATGAGCAGTTCTTC
TRBV7-3	-	TRBD1	TRBJ2-2	CASSYRGRGTGELFF	TGTGCCAGCAGTTACAGGGGTCGTGGCACCGGGGAGCTGTTTTTT
TRBV7-3	-	-	TRBJ1-1	CASSLTGANTEAFF	TGTGCCAGCAGCTTAACCGGGGCGAACACTGAAGCTTTCTTT
TRBV11-2	-	TRBD1	TRBJ2-7	CASSFDRGNHEQYF	TGTGCCAGCAGCTTCGACAGGGGGAACCACGAGCAGTACTTC
TRBV6-5	-	-	TRBJ1-2	CASSRSRDRYYGYTF	TGTGCCAGCAGTAGAAGCCGGGACCGCTACTATGGCTACACCTTC
TRBV19	-	-	TRBJ2-1	CASSLRGGPGHEQFF	TGTGCCAGTAGTCTAAGGGGCGGTCCGGGTCATGAGCAGTTCTTC
TRBV19	-	TRBD1	TRBJ2-7	CASSKTGGRYEQYF	TGTGCCAGTAGTAAAACAGGGGGCCGGTACGAGCAGTACTTC
TRBV6-5	-	-	TRBJ1-2	CASSYRRTNYGYTF	TGTGCCAGCAGTTACAGGAGAACTAACTATGGCTACACCTTC
TRBV4-2	-	-	TRBJ1-2	CASSQEQGGYGYTF	TGTGCCAGCAGCCAAGAGCAGGGTGGCTATGGCTACACCTTC
TRBV28	once	TRBD2	TRBJ2-1	CASSLRAGDEFF	TGTGCCAGCAGTTTAAGAGCGGGAGACGAGTTCTTC
TRBV7-7	-	-	TRBJ2-7	CASSLGDGSGEQYF	TGTGCCAGCAGCTTAGGGGACGGCTCGGGCGAGCAGTACTTC
TRBV28	-	TRBD2	TRBJ2-4	CATQTSGVAKNIQYF	TGTGCCACCCAGACTAGCGGGGTGGCCAAAAACATTCAGTACTTC
TRBV5-6	once	-	TRBJ2-7	CASSGKLVSDSYEQYF	TGTGCCAGCAGCGGGAAGCTGGTCTCGGATAGCTACGAGCAGTACTTC
TRBV28	-	-	TRBJ1-3	CASRIPSRRGNTIYF	TGTGCCAGCAGAATCCCAAGCAGGCGGGGAAACACCATATATTTT
TRBV7-2	once	TRBD1	TRBJ1-5	CASSLLTGYNQPQHF	TGTGCCAGCAGCTTATTGACAGGGTACAATCAGCCCCAGCATTTT
TRBV9	-	-	TRBJ2-1	CASSNAVRSINEQFF	TGTGCCAGCAGTAACGCCGTCAGGTCTATTAATGAGCAGTTCTTC
TRBV7-3	-	-	TRBJ2-3	CASSLYHTDTQYF	TGTGCCAGCAGCTTATACCACACAGATACGCAGTATTTT
TRBV19	-	-	TRBJ1-4	CASSPRGRTNEKLFF	TGTGCCAGTAGTCCTAGAGGGAGGACTAATGAAAAACTGTTTTTT